Below are 30 T cell receptor beta chains sequenced from a single sample in a study of T cell responses to AZD1222 COVID-19 vaccine. Clones were read by immunoSEQ multiplex PCR, and TCRdb kept only the in-frame ones, dropping some. The repertoire has 130,000 to 150,000 clones, about 90% of them found once; the top ten carry approximately 5.7%. The sequencing here drew on peripheral blood, taken on day 0 of AZD1222 vaccination. The receptors were sampled from an adult in good health.

This rearrangement joins TRBV5-1 to TRBJ2-1, with TRBD2 matching over 13 bases. Germline loops: CDR1 SGHRS, CDR2 YFSETQ. The CDR3 has 17 residues. V gave up 0 bases and J gave up 0 bases; unmatched junction bases: 0. CDR3 residues: CASSLGTSGSSYNEQFF. For the CDR3, the DNA is TGCGCCAGCAGCTTGGGGACTAGCGGGAGCTCCTACAATGAGCAGTTCTTC.

The gene calls are TRBV7-9 and TRBJ1-1, with D perhaps TRBD1 (5 bases). The ends were cut back, 1 base at V and 10 bases at J, with 10 bases in the middle. From germline, CDR1 is SEHNR and CDR2 FQNEAQ (reference sequence). The CDR3 is 12 amino acids. CDR3 sequence reads: CASSLGGLSAFF. The CDR3 DNA sequence: TGTGCCAGCAGCTTAGGGGGCTTATCAGCTTTCTTT.

The CDR3 here is CASSQADRGYDEQYF. CDR3 in DNA: TGTGCCAGCAGCCAAGCAGACAGGGGGTATGACGAGCAGTACTTC. The chain couples TRBV4-2 to TRBJ2-7; TRBD1 agrees at 9 bases. Losses at the gene ends were 1 base for V and 5 bases for J; bases not matched to a gene: 6. The CDR3 consists of 15 residues. Germline CDR1 reads LGHNA; CDR2 reads YNFKEQ.

The chain links TRBV27 to TRBJ2-6, with 7 bases matching TRBD1. Germline V gives CDR1 MNHEY, CDR2 SMNVEV (reference sequence). The J segment lost 0 bases and the V segment lost 7 bases, leaving 3 bases of the junction unmatched. The length of the CDR3 is 15 residues. The CDR3 DNA follows: TGTGCCAGCACCACAGGGGTCTCTGGGGCCAACGTCCTGACTTTC. Protein: CASTTGVSGANVLTF.

The chain is built from TRBV4-1 and TRBJ1-1, with D possibly being TRBD1 (5 bases). V was pared by 3 bases and J by 2 bases, with 13 bases between. CDR1 and CDR2 from the germline V gene are MGHRA and YSYEKL. The CDR3 spans 15 residues. This CDR3 reads CASSHSGGGNTEAFF. For the CDR3, the DNA is TGCGCCAGCAGCCACAGCGGGGGGGGAAACACTGAAGCTTTCTTT.

The chain couples TRBV7-3 to TRBJ2-1; 8 bases are shared with TRBD1. The CDR3 covers 15 residues. After removal of 5 bases from V and 3 bases from J, the junction contained 6 bases not matched to a gene. In germline, CDR1 is SGHTA, CDR2 FQGTGA. The CDR3, as DNA: TGTGCCAGCAGCGCCGCCGGGACAGGCTACAATGAGCAGTTCTTC. It specifies CASSAAGTGYNEQFF.

The V gene is TRBV4-2, the J gene TRBJ1-4; no firm D call. This CDR3 has 15 amino acids. V was pared by 1 base and J by 1 base, with 7 bases between. The germline V gene encodes CDR1 LGHNA and CDR2 YNFKEQ. In DNA, the CDR3 is TGTGCCAGCAGCCAAGTCCCGTTAACTAATGAAAAACTGTTTTTT. Its protein product is CASSQVPLTNEKLFF.

The chain couples TRBV3-1 (or the pseudogene TRBV3-2) to TRBJ1-2; a possible D gene is TRBD1 (5 bases). Trimming shortened V by 1 base and J by 4 bases, and 10 bases separated the two germline ends. Germline loops: CDR1 LGHDT, CDR2 YNNKEL (reference sequence). The CDR3 loop spans 14 amino acids. This CDR3 reads CASSQGGPGYGYTF. The CDR3 DNA follows: TGTGCCAGCAGCCAAGGGGGCCCCGGCTATGGCTACACCTTC.

This clone has just one count. The chain uses TRBV19 and TRBJ1-1, with no clear D. Germline CDR1 and CDR2: LNHDA and SQIVND (reference sequence). This CDR3 comprises 10 residues. Trimming stripped 7 bases from V and 11 bases from J, with 11 bases between. For the CDR3, the DNA is TGTGCCAGTAAGGACTTCACGGCTTTCTTT. Amino acids: CASKDFTAFF.

This clone was counted once. This chain links TRBV19 with TRBJ1-6; TRBD1 is a possible D gene (5 bases). From germline, CDR1 is LNHDA and CDR2 SQIVND (reference sequence). V was cut by 5 bases and J by 7 bases, with 18 bases left in between. The CDR3 has 16 residues. CDR3 sequence: CASSLLSSGRNSPLHF. For the CDR3, the DNA is TGTGCCAGTAGTCTACTGTCGTCAGGGAGAAATTCACCCCTCCACTTT.

The chain uses TRBV7-3 and TRBJ2-1; 8 bases agree with TRBD2. This CDR3 spans 15 amino acids. V trimming: 4 bases; J trimming: 0 bases; junction bases outside the gene matches: 2. Germline assignment: CDR1 SGHTA and CDR2 FQGTGA. The CDR3 is CASSSGRGSYNEQFF. The CDR3 DNA follows: TGTGCCAGCAGCTCCGGGAGGGGCTCCTACAATGAGCAGTTCTTC.

This rearrangement joins TRBV6-5 to TRBJ1-5; 9 bases agree with TRBD1. V trimming: 5 bases; J trimming: 0 bases; junction bases outside the gene matches: 2. The CDR3 is made up of 15 amino acids. Germline V lookup: CDR1 MNHEY, CDR2 SVGAGI. The CDR3 coding sequence is TGTGCCAGCAGTCGACAGGGGGTTAGCAATCAGCCCCAGCATTTT. Translated, it gives CASSRQGVSNQPQHF.

The V call is TRBV5-1, the J call TRBJ2-1; either TRBD1 or TRBD2 may supply D (5 bases each). The V gene's germline CDR1 is SGHRS and CDR2 YFSETQ. Trimming took off 4 bases at V and 5 bases at J, with 22 bases between the two ends. The CDR3 runs to 17 residues. CDR3 bases: TGCGCCAGCAGCACATTACCCCAGGGAGTTCCTAACAATGAGCAGTTCTTC. It specifies CASSTLPQGVPNNEQFF.

The rearrangement uses TRBV6-1 and TRBJ2-2, with D uncertain. CDR3 length: 14 amino acids. V lost 3 bases and J 0 bases, leaving 5 bases between the germline ends. Germline CDR1 and CDR2: MNHNS and SASEGT. The CDR3 DNA is TGTGCCAGCAGTGAGATTCCGAACACCGGGGAGCTGTTTTTT. This encodes CASSEIPNTGELFF.

V gene TRBV12-3 or TRBV12-4 combines with J gene TRBJ1-2, with a weak D call TRBD1 (6 bases). This CDR3 region has 13 residues. Deletions cut 3 bases from V and 4 bases from J, with 9 bases between. This chain's CDR3 is CASSFDRSYGYTF. The CDR3 nucleotides read TGTGCCAGCAGTTTCGACAGGAGCTATGGCTACACCTTC.

The chain couples TRBV6-2 or TRBV6-3 to TRBJ2-2, with TRBD1 as a possible D gene (6 bases). V was cut by 1 base and J by 7 bases, with 13 bases left in between. CDR1 and CDR2 from the germline V gene are MNHEY and SVGEGT. The CDR3 has 15 amino acids. The CDR3 loop reads CASSYWDTRGGELFF. CDR3 DNA: TGTGCCAGCAGTTACTGGGACACTAGGGGCGGGGAGCTGTTTTTT.

This clone turned up a few times. The chain couples TRBV9 to TRBJ2-5, with 8 bases matching TRBD1. The CDR3 totals 16 residues. V shed 4 bases, J shed 1 base, and the junction held 9 bases outside the gene matches. The germline V gene has CDR1 SGDLS and CDR2 YYNGEE. CDR3 protein: CASSPRTGLGQETQYF. The CDR3 region has the DNA TGTGCCAGCAGCCCAAGGACAGGGTTAGGCCAAGAGACCCAGTACTTC.

The genes are TRBV5-1 and TRBJ1-2; TRBD1 aligns across 8 bases. CDR1 and CDR2 (germline): SGHRS, YFSETQ. The CDR3 covers 15 residues. V shed 0 bases and J 8 bases; nucleotides not matched to a gene: 9. CDR3 sequence reads: CASSLALQGVEGYTF. CDR3 coding DNA: TGCGCCAGCAGCTTGGCCCTACAGGGGGTAGAGGGCTACACCTTC.

The genes are TRBV20-1 and TRBJ2-5, with D possibly called TRBD1 or TRBD2 (6 bases each). V was cut by 3 bases and J by 7 bases, with 24 bases left in between. Germline CDR1 is DFQATT and CDR2 is SNEGSKA (reference sequence). The CDR3 is 16 residues long. CDR3 sequence (DNA): TGCAGTGCTAGTCAACCTATGGGGGGCTCCGGTAGGACCCAGTACTTC. As protein: CSASQPMGGSGRTQYF.

This clone was picked up a small number of times. The chain has TRBV11-2 and TRBJ1-2, with unresolved D. The ends were cut back, 3 bases at V and 8 bases at J, with 10 bases in the middle. Per the germline V gene, CDR1 is SGHAT and CDR2 is FQNNGV. The CDR3 length is 12 residues. For the CDR3, the DNA is TGTGCCAGCAGCTTTAGCTCGGGAGGCTACACCTTC. Translating it yields CASSFSSGGYTF.

The rearrangement joins TRBV11-2 to TRBJ1-3; D call uncertain. The CDR3 contains 12 residues. Germline CDR1 SGHAT, CDR2 FQNNGV. The V and J ends lost 2 bases and 4 bases respectively, with 3 bases between them. CDR3 region: CASSLTGNTIYF. Here the CDR3 DNA reads TGTGCCAGCAGCTTAACCGGAAACACCATATATTTT.

The CDR3 nucleotides are TGTGCCATCAGTGAGCCCGGGACACACACGAGGGCTTTCTTT. Protein product: CAISEPGTHTRAFF. The J gene is TRBJ1-1, the V gene TRBV10-3, with D perhaps matching TRBD1 (6 bases). V shed 2 bases and J shed 11 bases, with 18 bases lying between them. The CDR3 spans 14 residues. From germline, CDR1 is ENHRY and CDR2 SYGVKD.

The chain joins TRBV4-1 to TRBJ1-2, with D possibly TRBD1 on 5 matching bases. The CDR3 runs to 17 residues. Trimming took 4 bases from V and 2 from J, leaving 20 bases between them. CDR1 is MGHRA and CDR2 is YSYEKL in the germline V gene. The CDR3 protein is CASSRSIQGSPNYGYTF. In DNA, the CDR3 is TGCGCCAGCAGCCGGTCTATCCAGGGATCTCCGAACTATGGCTACACCTTC.

This clone is a singleton in its sample. This rearrangement joins TRBV27 to TRBJ2-7; 8 nucleotides match TRBD1. J was trimmed by 2 bases and V by 8 bases; bases with no gene match: 8. There are 14 residues in the CDR3. Germline V gene sequence: CDR1 MNHEY, CDR2 SMNVEV (reference sequence). CDR3 protein: CASRTDRATYEQYF. In DNA, the CDR3 is TGTGCCAGCCGGACGGACAGGGCCACCTACGAGCAGTACTTC.

This chain connects TRBV30 to TRBJ1-4; D is perhaps TRBD1 (6 bases). Germline V lookup: CDR1 GTSNPN, CDR2 SVGIG (reference sequence). The CDR3 extends over 13 amino acids. V gave up 8 bases and J gave up 6 bases, with 16 bases separating them. DNA of the CDR3: TGTGCCCGCCGGGGGGGCATTTATGAAAAACTGTTTTTT. It encodes CARRGGIYEKLFF.

V is TRBV7-9 and J is TRBJ1-2; 10 bases map to TRBD1. Germline CDR1 is SEHNR and CDR2 is FQNEAQ (reference sequence). This CDR3 contains 15 residues. With V trimmed by 0 bases and J by 4 bases, 2 bases remained unmatched. Written as DNA, the CDR3 is TGTGCCAGCAGCTTAGCCCGGGACAGGGGCTATGGCTACACCTTC. Translating gives CASSLARDRGYGYTF.

This chain joins TRBV27 and TRBJ2-2; 7 bases match TRBD2. CDR3 length equals 13 residues. V was clipped by 5 bases and J by 5 bases; unmatched bases: 2. The germline CDR1 and CDR2 sequences are MNHEY and SMNVEV (reference sequence). The DNA for the CDR3 is TGTGCCAGCAGTGTAGCGGGTACCGGGGAGCTGTTTTTT. Translating gives CASSVAGTGELFF.

The CDR3 bases are TGTGCCAGCAGCCAAGAGGTTGGATTAACTTCGTCAGATACGCAGTATTTT. It codes for CASSQEVGLTSSDTQYF. V is TRBV3-1 (or the pseudogene TRBV3-2) and J is TRBJ2-3, with D unresolved. V lost 0 bases, J lost 4 bases, and 17 bases lay in between. CDR1 is LGHDT, CDR2 YNNKEL, per germline (reference sequence). The CDR3 runs 17 residues.

The CDR3 sequence is CASSYSGQGFYEQYF. CDR3 coding DNA: TGTGCCAGCAGTTACTCGGGACAGGGATTCTACGAGCAGTACTTC. V and J are TRBV6-5 and TRBJ2-7; 9 bases are a match to TRBD1. Germline CDR1 MNHEY, CDR2 SVGAGI. Trimming at V came to 0 bases and at J to 3 bases, leaving 3 bases not matched to a gene. The CDR3 runs to 15 residues.

The rearrangement uses TRBV7-9 and TRBJ1-1; D ambiguous. The V and J ends lost 5 bases and 8 bases respectively, with 15 bases between them. Germline CDR1 SEHNR, CDR2 FQNEAQ (reference sequence). This CDR3 comprises 13 residues. The CDR3 is CASSQTNLLEAFF. DNA of the CDR3: TGTGCCAGCAGCCAGACCAATTTGCTCGAAGCTTTCTTT.